The clone carrying this T cell receptor (beta chain) was seen more than once but under ten times. Deletions cut 4 bases from V and 2 bases from J, with 15 bases between. The V gene's germline CDR1 is SGHTS and CDR2 YDEGEE. The CDR3 extends over 15 amino acids. Amplified regions were TCR beta CDR3 sequences from RNA transcripts. HTBI primers drove first-round RT-PCR of the TCR CDR3. TCRdb called the multiplex PCR reads again in MiXCR, with one record for every CDR3 protein. The top ten clones hold under 45% of a sample with 330,000 or so distinct CDR3 sequences, around a fifth of them seen once. This entry comes from a study of T cells in Graves' hyperthyroidism and ophthalmopathy.

This rearrangement joins TRBV5-8 to TRBJ1-1; a weak D match, TRBD1 (5 bases). The origin of this receptor is a man aged 45-65 years with Graves' ophthalmopathy. The sequencing sample was made of blood. The CDR3 DNA sequence: TGTGCCAGCAGCGCGAGTCCGGGACTAAACACTGAAGCTTTCTTT. Translated, it gives CASSASPGLNTEAFF.